The rows below give T cell receptor beta chains drawn from one sample of a study of shared clonotypes between healthy human individuals. The data were produced by immunoSEQ multiplex PCR, yet TCRdb's version contains in-frame clones alone and is incomplete. The repertoire consists of 600,000 to 750,000 clones, with roughly 70% occurring once and the leading ten covering less than 2%. The source material was memory CD4+ T cells sorted from blood. Receptors were obtained from a woman in her twenties or thirties in good health. CDR3s include the opening cysteine and the closing phenylalanine or tryptophan. The order of the fields is V gene, D gene, clone size, J gene, CDR3 DNA, CDR3 protein. The D gene is left open where the match is weak. A clone size is listed for some rows: how often the clone was seen (once, few, many), or a class if it is expanded.

V gene: TRBV7-6; D gene: TRBD1; clone size: many; J gene: TRBJ1-4; CDR3 DNA: TGTGCCAGCAGCGGGGGGACAGCAACTAATGAAAAACTGTTTTTT; CDR3 protein: CASSGGTATNEKLFF
V gene: TRBV19; D gene: TRBD1; clone size: few; J gene: TRBJ1-5; CDR3 DNA: TGTGCCAGTAGTAGGACAGGGGCTCAGCCCCAGCATTTT; CDR3 protein: CASSRTGAQPQHF
V gene: TRBV7-2; D gene: .; clone size: .; J gene: TRBJ1-2; CDR3 DNA: TGTGCCAGCAGCCTCACGTACTATGGCTACACCTTC; CDR3 protein: CASSLTYYGYTF
V gene: TRBV14; D gene: .; clone size: once; J gene: TRBJ2-2; CDR3 DNA: TGTGCCAGCAGCCCGCGGGAAACCGGGGAGCTGTTTTTT; CDR3 protein: CASSPRETGELFF
V gene: TRBV2; D gene: .; clone size: few; J gene: TRBJ1-5; CDR3 DNA: TGTGCCAGCAGTGAGCTGAGGGGAAATCAGCCCCAGCATTTT; CDR3 protein: CASSELRGNQPQHF
V gene: TRBV7-9; D gene: .; clone size: .; J gene: TRBJ1-3; CDR3 DNA: TGTGCCAGCAGCTTAGCGCTACGAAACACCATATATTTT; CDR3 protein: CASSLALRNTIYF
V gene: TRBV20-1; D gene: .; clone size: .; J gene: TRBJ2-7; CDR3 DNA: TGCAGTGCTAGAGATAGGGTCGAGCAGTACTTC; CDR3 protein: CSARDRVEQYF
V gene: TRBV30; D gene: .; clone size: .; J gene: TRBJ1-5; CDR3 DNA: TGTGCCTGGAGAGGGGACACATTGAATCAGCCCCAGCATTTT; CDR3 protein: CAWRGDTLNQPQHF
V gene: TRBV4-1; D gene: TRBD1; clone size: .; J gene: TRBJ1-4; CDR3 DNA: TGCGCCAGCAGCCAAGCCGGGACAGTTAATGAAAAACTGTTTTTT; CDR3 protein: CASSQAGTVNEKLFF
V gene: TRBV27; D gene: .; clone size: .; J gene: TRBJ2-1; CDR3 DNA: TGTGCCAGCAGTTTTGGGACACCCACCTACAATGAGCAGTTCTTC; CDR3 protein: CASSFGTPTYNEQFF
V gene: TRBV19; D gene: .; clone size: .; J gene: TRBJ1-2; CDR3 DNA: TGTGCCAGTACCCCCCACCGTAGCGGGGTCTATGGCTACACCTTC; CDR3 protein: CASTPHRSGVYGYTF
V gene: TRBV6-1; D gene: TRBD1; clone size: .; J gene: TRBJ1-5; CDR3 DNA: TGTGCCAGCAGGACTGGGACAGTCAATCAGCCCCAGCATTTT; CDR3 protein: CASRTGTVNQPQHF
V gene: TRBV6-5; D gene: .; clone size: .; J gene: TRBJ1-1; CDR3 DNA: TGTGCCAGCAGTTACTCGGGAGGATTTACTGAAGCTTTCTTT; CDR3 protein: CASSYSGGFTEAFF
V gene: TRBV11-3; D gene: TRBD2; clone size: .; J gene: TRBJ2-5; CDR3 DNA: TGTGCCAGCAGCATGACGCGGGGGGTGGAGACCCAGTACTTC; CDR3 protein: CASSMTRGVETQYF
V gene: TRBV29-1; D gene: TRBD1; clone size: once; J gene: TRBJ2-7; CDR3 DNA: TGCAGCGTGGGCGACAGGGGGAGATACGAGCAGTACTTC; CDR3 protein: CSVGDRGRYEQYF
V gene: TRBV5-6; D gene: TRBD1; clone size: .; J gene: TRBJ1-1; CDR3 DNA: TGTGCCAGCAGCCAAGACCCGGACAGGGTTGACACTGAAGCTTTCTTT; CDR3 protein: CASSQDPDRVDTEAFF
V gene: TRBV5-4; D gene: TRBD1; clone size: .; J gene: TRBJ2-2; CDR3 DNA: TGTGCCAGCCGTACTATTGACAGGGGGGGAACCGGGGAGCTGTTTTTT; CDR3 protein: CASRTIDRGGTGELFF
V gene: TRBV6-6; D gene: .; clone size: .; J gene: TRBJ2-7; CDR3 DNA: TGTGCCAGCAGTTACCAGGGGGGAGTCGAGCAGTACTTC; CDR3 protein: CASSYQGGVEQYF
V gene: TRBV28; D gene: .; clone size: few; J gene: TRBJ1-5; CDR3 DNA: TGTGCCAGCAGTTTGGGTGGGGCGAGGAATCAGCCCCAGCATTTT; CDR3 protein: CASSLGGARNQPQHF
V gene: TRBV6-1; D gene: TRBD2; clone size: once; J gene: TRBJ2-1; CDR3 DNA: TGTGCCAGTGGACTAGCGGGAACCAATGAGCAGTTCTTC; CDR3 protein: CASGLAGTNEQFF
V gene: TRBV5-5; D gene: TRBD2; clone size: .; J gene: TRBJ2-3; CDR3 DNA: TGTGCCAGCAGCTTGAGGCTAGCGGGAGAAGATACGCAGTATTTT; CDR3 protein: CASSLRLAGEDTQYF
V gene: TRBV6-1; D gene: .; clone size: .; J gene: TRBJ2-7; CDR3 DNA: TGTGCCAGCAGGAGGGGCGACGAGCAGTACTTC; CDR3 protein: CASRRGDEQYF
V gene: TRBV28; D gene: .; clone size: .; J gene: TRBJ2-2; CDR3 DNA: TGTGCCAGCAGTCTCTGGACAGTCAACACCGGGGAGCTGTTTTTT; CDR3 protein: CASSLWTVNTGELFF
V gene: TRBV7-6; D gene: .; clone size: .; J gene: TRBJ2-1; CDR3 DNA: TGTGCCAGCAGCTTAGTAGAGGTCAATGAGCAGTTCTTC; CDR3 protein: CASSLVEVNEQFF
V gene: TRBV19; D gene: .; clone size: .; J gene: TRBJ1-2; CDR3 DNA: TGTGCCAGTAGCTATTTCAGGGATTTCTATGGCTACACCTTC; CDR3 protein: CASSYFRDFYGYTF
V gene: TRBV10-3; D gene: .; clone size: .; J gene: TRBJ2-1; CDR3 DNA: TGTGCCGTTTCACCGGGAGTTTCGGCTGAGCAGTTCTTC; CDR3 protein: CAVSPGVSAEQFF
V gene: TRBV28; D gene: TRBD1; clone size: .; J gene: TRBJ1-1; CDR3 DNA: TGTGCTTCTAGATTGGGGACAGGGGGCATGGCTTTCTTT; CDR3 protein: CASRLGTGGMAFF
V gene: TRBV18; D gene: TRBD2; clone size: .; J gene: TRBJ2-7; CDR3 DNA: TGTGCCAGCTCACCACCGGGACTAGCGGGAGGGTACGAGCAGTACTTC; CDR3 protein: CASSPPGLAGGYEQYF
V gene: TRBV19; D gene: .; clone size: .; J gene: TRBJ2-3; CDR3 DNA: TGTGCCAGTAGCACCCTATCCGGCACAGATACGCAGTATTTT; CDR3 protein: CASSTLSGTDTQYF
V gene: TRBV7-9; D gene: .; clone size: .; J gene: TRBJ2-3; CDR3 DNA: TGTGCCAGCAGTCGTGAGCGGGTTAGCACAGATACGCAGTATTTT; CDR3 protein: CASSRERVSTDTQYF
V gene: TRBV18; D gene: .; clone size: .; J gene: TRBJ1-1; CDR3 DNA: TGTGCCAGCTCAAGGGCGCAAGGAAACACTGAAGCTTTCTTT; CDR3 protein: CASSRAQGNTEAFF
V gene: TRBV7-2; D gene: TRBD2; clone size: few; J gene: TRBJ2-7; CDR3 DNA: TGTGCCAGCAGCTCAGGGACTAGGCGGGAGCAGTACTTC; CDR3 protein: CASSSGTRREQYF
V gene: TRBV7-8; D gene: .; clone size: .; J gene: TRBJ2-3; CDR3 DNA: TGTGCCAGCAGCGCTACAGAGGGGATAACGCAGTATTTT; CDR3 protein: CASSATEGITQYF
V gene: TRBV7-9; D gene: TRBD1; clone size: few; J gene: TRBJ2-5; CDR3 DNA: TGTGCCAGCAGCTCGATTTGGACAGGGGAGACCCAGTACTTC; CDR3 protein: CASSSIWTGETQYF
V gene: TRBV10-1; D gene: TRBD1; clone size: once; J gene: TRBJ2-7; CDR3 DNA: TGCGCCAGCAGTGACGGGACAGGGGTCTACGAGCAGTACTTC; CDR3 protein: CASSDGTGVYEQYF
V gene: TRBV10-3; D gene: .; clone size: .; J gene: TRBJ1-1; CDR3 DNA: TGTGCCATTCAACAGGGAGTGAACACTGAAGCTTTCTTT; CDR3 protein: CAIQQGVNTEAFF
V gene: TRBV19; D gene: TRBD1; clone size: .; J gene: TRBJ2-2; CDR3 DNA: TGTGCCAGTAGCAGACAGGGTACTAAGACCGGGGAGCTGTTTTTT; CDR3 protein: CASSRQGTKTGELFF
V gene: TRBV27; D gene: TRBD2; clone size: .; J gene: TRBJ2-6; CDR3 DNA: TGTGCCAGCAGTTTACGTCCACTAGCGGGAGGGCCCTCTGGGGCCAACGTCCTGACTTTC; CDR3 protein: CASSLRPLAGGPSGANVLTF
V gene: TRBV28; D gene: TRBD2; clone size: .; J gene: TRBJ2-3; CDR3 DNA: TGTGCCAGCAGACGAAATCTATTGCGGGGGAGTCAAGCTACGCAGTATTTT; CDR3 protein: CASRRNLLRGSQATQYF
V gene: TRBV7-9; D gene: .; clone size: once; J gene: TRBJ2-7; CDR3 DNA: TGTGCCAGCAGCTTAGTAGGAGGGGACGAGCAGTACTTC; CDR3 protein: CASSLVGGDEQYF
V gene: TRBV25-1; D gene: .; clone size: .; J gene: TRBJ2-7; CDR3 DNA: TGTGCCAGCAGTTCAGATAGCGGCGCTTACGAGCAGTACTTC; CDR3 protein: CASSSDSGAYEQYF
V gene: TRBV7-2; D gene: .; clone size: .; J gene: TRBJ2-2; CDR3 DNA: TGTGCCAGCAGTTTAGCGGCACGGAACACCGGGGAGCTGTTTTTT; CDR3 protein: CASSLAARNTGELFF
V gene: TRBV5-1; D gene: .; clone size: .; J gene: TRBJ1-1; CDR3 DNA: TGCGCCAGCAGCCCGACCGGGACGGATGGGAAGGGAGCTTTCTTT; CDR3 protein: CASSPTGTDGKGAFF
V gene: TRBV5-5; D gene: .; clone size: .; J gene: TRBJ2-7; CDR3 DNA: TGTGCCAGCAGCTTTATGGGCGACTCCTACGAGCAGTACTTC; CDR3 protein: CASSFMGDSYEQYF
V gene: TRBV7-8; D gene: .; clone size: .; J gene: TRBJ2-1; CDR3 DNA: TGTGCCAGCAGCTTCCCTCCCAGGGGTGAGCAGTTCTTC; CDR3 protein: CASSFPPRGEQFF
V gene: TRBV11-3; D gene: .; clone size: .; J gene: TRBJ1-5; CDR3 DNA: TGTGCCAGCGCCTCGGAGGGAACCTATAGCAATCAGCCCCAGCATTTT; CDR3 protein: CASASEGTYSNQPQHF
V gene: TRBV30; D gene: .; clone size: once; J gene: TRBJ1-1; CDR3 DNA: TGTGCCTGGAATCGGGAGGAAGGGACTGAAGCTTTCTTT; CDR3 protein: CAWNREEGTEAFF
V gene: TRBV19; D gene: TRBD1; clone size: .; J gene: TRBJ1-5; CDR3 DNA: TGTGCCAGTAGGATCGACAGGGGCCTAAATCAGCCCCAGCATTTT; CDR3 protein: CASRIDRGLNQPQHF
V gene: TRBV29-1; D gene: TRBD1; clone size: .; J gene: TRBJ1-4; CDR3 DNA: TGCAGCGCCGGGGACAGTAATGAAAAACTGTTTTTT; CDR3 protein: CSAGDSNEKLFF
V gene: TRBV21-1; D gene: .; clone size: .; J gene: TRBJ2-7; CDR3 DNA: TGTGCCAGCAGCAAATGCGGTGTCGGGGGGCTCTCCTACGAGCAGTACTTC; CDR3 protein: CASSKCGVGGLSYEQYF